This T cell receptor (beta chain) was recorded in a study of blood T cell repertoires in COVID-19 (dated by TCRdb to the early 2020s). Describing the broader study: Collaborator samples came from the United States, Italy and Spain and covered acute and convalescent phases of COVID-19. The prospective study material was composed of cDNA or gDNA derived from T cells, B-cell-depleted T cells, or PBMCs. Subjects who had been exposed to COVID-19, were actively infected with it, or had recovered from it provided the deeply sampled blood TCRbeta repertoires that made up the dataset. The repertoires were released in a freely available public database meant as a resource for research on the immune response to SARS-CoV-2. Samples came from the ongoing ImmuneRACE study (first 160 participants) plus 1,254 subjects from 6 global collaborators. Sample metadata almost always included a de-identified subject ID, COVID-19 status, age in years and sex. Where HLA class I and class II types were available, the types were taken from metadata supplied by the sample provider, not from assay-based typing. Broad study findings and their caveats: The amount of clinical and demographic metadata varied by source and participant and was provided uncurated.

Details on this clone: Which antigen it targets is not known. Base qualities are not at hand, and no much larger clone is one base apart.

TCRbeta CDR3 regions were amplified from genomic DNA by means of the immunoSEQ Assay, a bias-controlled multiplex PCR. Per the authors' processing: The number of nucleated cells in each sample was estimated by amplification of reference gene primers within the assay. Sequence reads were collapsed and filtered to measure the absolute abundance of every unique TCRbeta CDR3 rearrangement. For each sample, productive Simpson clonality was calculated as the square root of Simpson's diversity index over productive rearrangements. What TCRdb holds here is the immuneACCESS table cut down to in-frame rearrangements. Part of the clones is not present; checked against another copy, under half of the missing clones reflect an unresolved V gene, and the others are unexplained. The D gene and trimming were derived from the DNA, and the V and J assignments and clone size from that table. The sample profile shows 210,000 or so clones; under 95% of them were found once. The biggest ten clones account for around 1.2% of the sample.

Spanning cysteine to phenylalanine, the CDR3 consists of 15 amino acids. Only the CDR3 DNA stays, 45 bases, in frame from base 1. CDR1 and CDR2 were assigned from the germline V gene as KGHDR and SFDVKD. Here V drops 4 bases and J drops 8 bases, and the junction holds 7 bases not matched to any gene. The collaborating institutions used their own protocols to collect whole blood in K2EDTA tubes. For TCRbeta analysis, collaborators shipped samples as frozen whole blood, isolated PBMCs, or DNA extracted from either of those sample types. Sequenced input: peripheral blood. The receptor comes from a man between 25 and 39 years old with acute or convalescent COVID-19. The chain is assembled from TRBV24-1 and TRBJ2-1; 10 central bases correspond to TRBD1. The CDR3 protein sequence reads: CATSDGTGEWDEQFF. The nucleotide sequence is TGTGCCACCAGTGACGGGACAGGGGAGTGGGATGAGCAGTTCTTC.